Listed below are T cell receptor beta chains from one sample, sequenced in a study of Graves' ophthalmopathy and Graves' hyperthyroidism. TCRdb re-called the multiplex PCR reads through MiXCR, storing one row per CDR3 protein. The data show nearly 400,000 distinct CDR3 sequences, about 17% seen once. Sequenced input: peripheral blood. The receptors here all came from a woman aged 18-29 years with Graves' ophthalmopathy. Each CDR3 is given with its conserved first and last residue. Each record gives: CDR3 DNA, CDR3 protein, clone size, V gene, J gene, D gene. D genes are given only for firm matches. Clone size is stated in some rows and not others, as once, few, many or a class when expanded.

DNA: TGTGCCAGCAGCTTAGCGTCTGGCTATTCTAGCACAGATACGCAGTATTTT
CDR3: CASSLASGYSSTDTQYF
size: many
V: TRBV7-2
J: TRBJ2-3
D: -

DNA: TGTGCCTGGGAAGAGGGCCCCCCGGATATGACTTTCTTT
CDR3: CAWEEGPPDMTFF
size: many
V: TRBV30
J: TRBJ1-1
D: -

DNA: TGTGCCAGCAGTTTTCCGATACCGCCGGGAGCTTTCTTT
CDR3: CASSFPIPPGAFF
size: many
V: TRBV12-3/TRBV12-4
J: TRBJ1-1
D: -

DNA: TGTGCCAGCGCACCTACAGGCTACGAGCAGTACTTC
CDR3: CASAPTGYEQYF
size: many
V: TRBV6-5
J: TRBJ2-7
D: -

DNA: TGTGCCAGCAGCTGGGACGGAAAAGAGACCCAGTACTTC
CDR3: CASSWDGKETQYF
size: many
V: TRBV6-5
J: TRBJ2-5
D: -

DNA: TGCAGTGCTAGAGGAGCGGTCCAAGAGACCCAGTACTTC
CDR3: CSARGAVQETQYF
size: many
V: TRBV20-1
J: TRBJ2-5
D: -

DNA: TGTGCCAGCGTCGGGTTCCGGAGAGTAAAAGAGACCCAGTACTTC
CDR3: CASVGFRRVKETQYF
size: many
V: TRBV6-1
J: TRBJ2-5
D: -

DNA: TGTGCCAGCAGCTCCCGACAAAGGTGGGACTACGAGCAGTACTTC
CDR3: CASSSRQRWDYEQYF
size: many
V: TRBV7-2
J: TRBJ2-7
D: -

DNA: TGTGCCAGCAGCTTGAAGAGCTCCTATAATTCACCCCTCCACTTT
CDR3: CASSLKSSYNSPLHF
size: many
V: TRBV11-2
J: TRBJ1-6
D: -

DNA: TGTGCCAGCAGTTTAGGTGCTGAAGGACAGACTGAAGCTTTCTTT
CDR3: CASSLGAEGQTEAFF
size: many
V: TRBV27
J: TRBJ1-1
D: -

DNA: TGTGCCAGCAGCCCAACGGACGGCTCCTACGAGCAGTACTTC
CDR3: CASSPTDGSYEQYF
size: many
V: TRBV7-2
J: TRBJ2-7
D: -

DNA: TGTGCCAGCTCACCACCTACAGAGACGGGCATATATTTT
CDR3: CASSPPTETGIYF
size: many
V: TRBV18
J: TRBJ1-3
D: -

DNA: TGTGCCAGTAGTATAGGGCCCCGGAGCGGGACCGCCTACGAGCAGTACTTC
CDR3: CASSIGPRSGTAYEQYF
size: -
V: TRBV19
J: TRBJ2-7
D: TRBD2

DNA: TGTGCCAGCAGCCAAGTCATCCAGGGCCTCGGACTTCAAGAGACCCAGTACTTC
CDR3: CASSQVIQGLGLQETQYF
size: many
V: TRBV14
J: TRBJ2-5
D: -

DNA: TGTGCCAGCAGTGAGATTCAGGGGGGCCGGGAGCTGTTTTTT
CDR3: CASSEIQGGRELFF
size: few
V: TRBV7-3
J: TRBJ2-2
D: -

DNA: TGTGCCAGCAGTAGCTCCGGGACACAGTACGAGCAGTACTTC
CDR3: CASSSSGTQYEQYF
size: -
V: TRBV6-5
J: TRBJ2-7
D: -

DNA: TGCGCCAGCGGAGCTAGCGAGGAGACCCAGTACTTC
CDR3: CASGASEETQYF
size: -
V: TRBV5-1
J: TRBJ2-5
D: -

DNA: TGTGCCAGCTCACCCATGGTGAACACTGAAGCTTTCTTT
CDR3: CASSPMVNTEAFF
size: many
V: TRBV18
J: TRBJ1-1
D: -

DNA: TGCAGTGCTAGAGGACAGGGGGACACTGAAGCTTTCTTT
CDR3: CSARGQGDTEAFF
size: many
V: TRBV20-1
J: TRBJ1-1
D: TRBD1

DNA: TGTGCCAGTTGGGTAGCGGGGCTAAAAAACATTCAGTACTTC
CDR3: CASWVAGLKNIQYF
size: many
V: TRBV6-1
J: TRBJ2-4
D: TRBD2

DNA: TGTGCCAGCCTACCCCGACTAGCGGGAGACTACGAGCAGTACTTC
CDR3: CASLPRLAGDYEQYF
size: -
V: TRBV28
J: TRBJ2-7
D: TRBD2

DNA: TGTGCCAGCAGTACCAATCGCGAGACCCAGTACTTC
CDR3: CASSTNRETQYF
size: few
V: TRBV27
J: TRBJ2-5
D: -

DNA: TGTGCCAGCAAACCCCAGGGAGAGACCTTCCACTTC
CDR3: CASKPQGETFHF
size: many
V: TRBV12-3/TRBV12-4
J: TRBJ2-5
D: -

DNA: TGTGCCAGCTCAGTTACCCCGAACGAGCAGTACTTC
CDR3: CASSVTPNEQYF
size: many
V: TRBV6-5
J: TRBJ2-7
D: -

DNA: TGTGCCAGCAGTGGGGTGAGGAGTCAGCCCCAGCATTTT
CDR3: CASSGVRSQPQHF
size: many
V: TRBV28
J: TRBJ1-5
D: -

DNA: TGTGCCAGCAGTTTAATGAGGGGGTACGAGCAGTACTTC
CDR3: CASSLMRGYEQYF
size: many
V: TRBV12-3/TRBV12-4
J: TRBJ2-7
D: -

DNA: TGTGCCAGCAGTTCAAGACTAGAGAGCTCCTACGAGCAGTACTTC
CDR3: CASSSRLESSYEQYF
size: -
V: TRBV28
J: TRBJ2-7
D: -

DNA: TGTGCCAGCACTTTCGGGGGGGACACCGGGGAGCTGTTTTTT
CDR3: CASTFGGDTGELFF
size: -
V: TRBV5-6
J: TRBJ2-2
D: TRBD2

DNA: TGTGCCTGGGACGGCACAGGGAATAAAGTTTTAAATTCACCCCTCCACTTT
CDR3: CAWDGTGNKVLNSPLHF
size: many
V: TRBV30
J: TRBJ1-6
D: -

DNA: TGTGCCAGTAGTACCGGGACAGGGGGACAGACCCAGTACTTC
CDR3: CASSTGTGGQTQYF
size: many
V: TRBV19
J: TRBJ2-5
D: TRBD1

DNA: TGTGCCAGCAGTTTAAGAGAGCGGGGAGGCCAGTACTTC
CDR3: CASSLRERGGQYF
size: -
V: TRBV28
J: TRBJ2-7
D: TRBD2

DNA: TGCGCCAGCGGACCTGCGATCTCTGGGGCCAACGTCCTGACTTTC
CDR3: CASGPAISGANVLTF
size: -
V: TRBV5-1
J: TRBJ2-6
D: -

DNA: TGCAGTGCTAGAGGGGCGGGGGGGCGTAACACTGAAGCTTTCTTT
CDR3: CSARGAGGRNTEAFF
size: -
V: TRBV20-1
J: TRBJ1-1
D: -

DNA: TGTGCCAGCAGTCACTCCTTTGGGACTACGGAAAACTACGAGCAGTACTTC
CDR3: CASSHSFGTTENYEQYF
size: -
V: TRBV6-2/TRBV6-3
J: TRBJ2-7
D: TRBD2

DNA: TGTGCCAGCAGAGGACAGGGGAGGATCGAGCAGTACTTC
CDR3: CASRGQGRIEQYF
size: many
V: TRBV28
J: TRBJ2-7
D: TRBD1

DNA: TGTGCCAGCAGCCGGTCTCTAAGAGGGACTGAAGCTTTCTTT
CDR3: CASSRSLRGTEAFF
size: many
V: TRBV14
J: TRBJ1-1
D: -

DNA: TGTGCCAGCAGGGACAGCCTTGTCCTCGAGCAGTACTTC
CDR3: CASRDSLVLEQYF
size: -
V: TRBV6-2/TRBV6-3
J: TRBJ2-7
D: -

DNA: TGTGCCAGCAGCTTTAGTGGACTAGGCATCGAGCAGTACTTC
CDR3: CASSFSGLGIEQYF
size: few
V: TRBV7-9
J: TRBJ2-7
D: TRBD2

DNA: TGTGCCTGGAGTGTAATAAGAAGAGGAGGAGACGGGGAGCTGTTTTTT
CDR3: CAWSVIRRGGDGELFF
size: many
V: TRBV30
J: TRBJ2-2
D: -

DNA: TGTGCCAGCAGTGATAGACTAGCGGGCCGCCCGGAGCAGTACTTC
CDR3: CASSDRLAGRPEQYF
size: many
V: TRBV12-3/TRBV12-4
J: TRBJ2-7
D: TRBD2

DNA: TGCAGCGTTCAACAAAGTAACTATGGCTACACCTTC
CDR3: CSVQQSNYGYTF
size: -
V: TRBV29-1
J: TRBJ1-2
D: -

DNA: TGTGCCAGCAGCCAAGTTGTGGGTTCCTACGAGCAGTACTTC
CDR3: CASSQVVGSYEQYF
size: many
V: TRBV14
J: TRBJ2-7
D: -

DNA: TGTGCCAGCAGTGACTGGGGGCCAAACTATGGCTACACCTTC
CDR3: CASSDWGPNYGYTF
size: few
V: TRBV6-1
J: TRBJ1-2
D: -

DNA: TGTGCCTGCCGAGAGGGGGGCTTTGGGGGAGAGACCCAGTACTTC
CDR3: CACREGGFGGETQYF
size: many
V: TRBV6-1
J: TRBJ2-5
D: -

DNA: TGTGCCAGCAGCCCCTACTCTGACTACGAGCAGTACTTC
CDR3: CASSPYSDYEQYF
size: few
V: TRBV7-2
J: TRBJ2-7
D: -

DNA: TGTGCCAGCAGTGAAAACGCGGTCGGGCAGGGGACTGAAGCTTTCTTT
CDR3: CASSENAVGQGTEAFF
size: many
V: TRBV25-1
J: TRBJ1-1
D: -

DNA: TGTGCCAGCAGCTTGGCCGGGGAGGGCGGGACCCAGTACTTC
CDR3: CASSLAGEGGTQYF
size: many
V: TRBV7-6
J: TRBJ2-5
D: TRBD2

DNA: TGTGCCAGCAGTCTACAGGGGGCGAGGGCCACTAACTATGGCTACACCTTC
CDR3: CASSLQGARATNYGYTF
size: few
V: TRBV12-3/TRBV12-4
J: TRBJ1-2
D: TRBD1